The clone carrying this TCR beta chain has a handful of counts. Its antigen is unidentified. V shed 4 bases and J 2 bases; nucleotides not matched to a gene: 15. CDR3 length: 20 amino acids. CDR1 LGHNA and CDR2 YNFKEQ come from the germline V gene. This sample stems from a study of blood T cells in healthy people across ages. The study, taken as a whole, reports: No conclusive comparison of naive versus antigen-experienced cells was possible with unsorted PBMCs. Diversity of TCR beta correlated strongly with naive T cell percentage. Age brought a roughly linear fall in TCR beta diversity measured per million T cells.

Together with a sample-barcoded 5' primer, a J-beta primer mix was included in a second PCR lasting roughly 6 to 12 cycles. From the 5' RACE reads, TCRdb called clonotypes with MiXCR, one entry per CDR3 protein. The sample lists 1.5 million to 2 million distinct CDR3 sequences, less than 50% seen once, with approximately 2% in the top ten. The sample taken for sequencing was blood. The chain uses TRBV4-2 and TRBJ2-3, with 13 bases identical to TRBD2. This clonotype originated in a woman between 35 and 50 years old in good health. CDR3 DNA sequence: TGTGCCAGCAGCCGACGACTAGCGGGGGGTTCCTACTCGAACACAGATACGCAGTATTTT. This sequence encodes CASSRRLAGGSYSNTDTQYF.